The 3 T cell receptor beta chains below come from one sample, sequenced in a study of regulatory T cells in long-lasting Graves disease. CDR3 regions were amplified by Arm-PCR using iRepertoire HTBI primers to build TCR beta libraries. MiXCR was run by TCRdb on the multiplex PCR reads, yielding one entry per CDR3 protein. Of 400,000 to 500,000 distinct CDR3 sequences listed, 15% are singletons. Regarding time point: newly diagnosed GD, antithyroid drugs for less than 3 months. From PBMCs, RNA was extracted and then used to make the TCR library. The sample was also reused in another study, on T cells in Graves' hyperthyroidism and ophthalmopathy.

The sample was peripheral blood mononuclear cells (PBMCs), taken at new diagnosis, from a patient treated with antithyroid drugs. These receptors came from a woman between 35 and 50 years old with Graves disease.

This clonotype was detected a few times. The chain employs TRBV5-1 and TRBJ1-1, with TRBD1 as a possible D gene (5 bases). The CDR3 length is 15 residues. V was pared by 4 bases and J by 3 bases, with 16 bases between. The germline gives CDR1 SGHRS, CDR2 YFSETQ. The CDR3 DNA sequence: TGCGCCAGCAGCCCAGTGGCAGGGCGGGACACTGAAGCTTTCTTT. Protein sequence: CASSPVAGRDTEAFF.

CDR3 amino acids: CASSSIGQGDNSPLHF. In DNA, the CDR3 is TGTGCCAGCAGTTCTATCGGACAGGGCGATAATTCACCCCTCCACTTT. This rearrangement joins TRBV28 to TRBJ1-6; 8 nucleotides align to TRBD1. The length of the CDR3 is 16 residues. Trimming at V came to 4 bases and at J to 5 bases, leaving 7 bases not matched to a gene. Germline V lookup: CDR1 MDHEN, CDR2 SYDVKM.

The V gene is TRBV5-4, the J gene TRBJ1-4, with a tentative D call TRBD1 (6 bases). The CDR3 length is 13 residues. Germline CDR1 reads SGHNT; CDR2 reads YYREEE (reference sequence). Trimming left V 4 bases short and J 8 bases short, with 12 bases between. Written as DNA, the CDR3 is TGTGCCAGCAGCCCGGGGGCGGGCGAAAAACTGTTTTTT. This codes for CASSPGAGEKLFF.